This TCR beta chain came from a study of blood T cells in healthy people across ages. Study findings and constraints: Across the age range, TCR beta diversity per million T cells fell in a roughly linear way. Whereas aged donors had fewer naive CD4+ cells, long-lived donors had more of them and higher diversity.

This CDR3 spans 14 amino acids. The ends lost 4 bases at V and 1 base at J; junction bases unmatched: 4. Germline V lookup: CDR1 SGHRS, CDR2 YFSETQ. This clonotype was seen more than once but under ten times. The target antigen is unknown. Per-sample yields of isolated PBMCs were at least 6.5 million. It was with a sample-barcoded 5' primer and a J-beta primer mix that a second PCR of roughly 7 to 12 cycles was run. Every cDNA molecule bore a tag from a template-switch adaptor containing 12 random nucleotides. TCRdb fed the 5' RACE reads into MiXCR, producing one record per CDR3 protein. The top ten clones hold 15% to 18% of a sample with 600,000 or so distinct CDR3 sequences, around 31% of them seen once.

Sequenced input: blood. The J gene is TRBJ1-1, the V gene TRBV5-1; 7 bases agree with TRBD1. The TCR sequence derives from a woman of 80 years or more in good health. Here the CDR3 reads CASSDRTGNTEAFF. CDR3 coding DNA: TGCGCCAGCAGCGACCGGACAGGGAACACTGAAGCTTTCTTT.